This TCR beta chain was sequenced for a study of lymphopenia after photon versus proton radiotherapy. V was clipped by 0 bases and J by 8 bases, with 15 bases between them. The CDR3 is made up of 15 amino acids. Germline-derived CDR1 and CDR2 are MGHRA and YSYEKL. Findings and limits, study-wide: Post-nadir diversity loss with photons came from oligoclonal expansion, particularly CD8+ Temra cells.

Remarks on this clone: Its antigen is not identified.

The assay was immunoSEQ multiplex PCR, and TCRdb's table has in-frame clones only and misses some. The repertoire holds about 160,000 clones, about 85% seen once, with less than 6% in the top ten. The input for sequencing was peripheral blood, taken from a patient treated with photon-based radiotherapy. This TCR came from a man in his forties or fifties with gastric cancer. The chain employs TRBV4-1 and TRBJ2-3; D possibly uses TRBD1 or TRBD2 (5 bases each). The CDR3 DNA reads TGCGCCAGCAGCCAAGATCTGGGGGATAGAAGTACGCAGTATTTT. It translates to CASSQDLGDRSTQYF.